The T cell receptor beta chain under discussion was sequenced for a study of T cell responses to AZD1222 COVID-19 vaccine. Overall study: The analysis combined second doses at about 4 or about 12 weeks.

For this clone: The target antigen is unknown.

The trim removed 6 bases at V and 1 base at J, leaving 4 bases unmatched. The V gene's germline CDR1 is SEHNR and CDR2 FQNEAQ (reference sequence). The CDR3 consists of 14 residues. Findings and caveats of the study: Baseline seropositives among AZD1222 recipients totaled only five to seven. Nearly half of unique spike-specific TCRs reportedly avoided B.1.351 and B.1.1.7 mutated regions. The span of vaccine-associated CD4 TCRs extended across spike, with dominance at 160-218 and 743-854.

Using immunoSEQ multiplex PCR, the repertoire was profiled, and TCRdb retains in-frame clones only, with some absent. The profile shows roughly 78,000 clones, about 84% of them singletons. Sequenced material: peripheral blood, taken on day 0 of AZD1222 vaccination. The origin of this receptor is an adult in good health. This sequence joins TRBV7-9 and TRBJ1-1; 8 bases are shared with TRBD1. The DNA for the CDR3 is TGTGCCAGCAGTCGGACAGGGCCGAACACTGAAGCTTTCTTT. Its translation is CASSRTGPNTEAFF.